This T cell receptor beta chain came from a study of tumor-infiltrating lymphocytes in glioblastoma multiforme. This clonotype is judged medium-sized. Multiple V-beta primers and a C-beta primer amplified TCRB from RNA. Input was approximately 0.5 ug total RNA, reverse-transcribed with a C-beta primer. TCRdb re-called the multiplex PCR reads through MiXCR, storing one row per CDR3 protein. This table holds 10,000 to 15,000 distinct CDR3 sequences, roughly 60% found once. The V end lost 1 base, the J end lost 8 bases, and 6 bases lay between the germline ends. This CDR3 contains 13 residues. The receptor was derived from a male donor with glioblastoma. What was sequenced was brain tumor tissue. The gene calls are TRBV12-3 or TRBV12-4 and TRBJ1-6; D unclear. CDR3 residues: CASSLVGDSPLHF. The CDR3 DNA reads as TGTGCCAGCAGTTTAGTGGGTGATTCACCCCTCCACTTT.